Below are 13 T cell receptor beta chains sequenced from a single sample in a study of T cells in Graves' hyperthyroidism and ophthalmopathy. Authors of the study amplified TCR beta CDR3 regions from RNA transcripts. The primer set for the first-round RT-PCR of the TCR CDR3 was HTBI. MiXCR, applied by TCRdb to the multiplex PCR reads, yields one record per CDR3 protein. The sample shows hundreds of thousands of distinct CDR3 sequences, roughly 15% of them seen only once. The material sequenced was blood. Receptor source: a woman aged 45-59 years with Graves' ophthalmopathy.

This clonotype was recorded many times. This chain joins TRBV28 and TRBJ2-7; tentative D call: TRBD2 (6 bases). This CDR3 region has 15 residues. Trimming stripped 1 base from V and 0 bases from J, with 10 bases between. Germline assignment: CDR1 MDHEN and CDR2 SYDVKM. CDR3: CASSLSAGSSYEQYF. CDR3 coding DNA: TGTGCCAGCAGTTTATCGGCGGGAAGCTCCTACGAGCAGTACTTC.

V and J are TRBV29-1 and TRBJ2-3; TRBD2 matches 9 bases. CDR1 and CDR2 (germline): SQVTM, ANQGSEA. V shed 4 bases, J shed 6 bases, and the junction held 5 bases outside the gene matches. The length of the CDR3 is 13 residues. CDR3 in DNA: TGCAGCGTTGGGGCTAGCGGGACCGATACGCAGTATTTT. It yields the protein CSVGASGTDTQYF.

The rearrangement links TRBV20-1 to TRBJ2-1, with 8 bases that match TRBD2. The J segment lost 4 bases and the V segment lost 4 bases, leaving 6 bases of the junction unmatched. The CDR3 is 14 amino acids. Germline V gene data show CDR1 as DFQATT and CDR2 as SNEGSKA (reference sequence). The CDR3 protein is CSAKRLAGYNEQFF. For the CDR3, the DNA is TGCAGTGCTAAGAGATTAGCGGGGTACAATGAGCAGTTCTTC.

The chain couples TRBV27 to TRBJ1-1, with 9 nucleotides matching TRBD1. V was pared by 7 bases and J by 4 bases, with 10 bases of the junction left unmatched. There are 15 residues in the CDR3. The germline V gene has CDR1 MNHEY and CDR2 SMNVEV (reference sequence). CDR3 in amino acids: CASTPGGQGATEAFF. The CDR3 region has the DNA TGTGCCAGCACCCCCGGGGGACAGGGTGCCACTGAAGCTTTCTTT.

This clonotype showed up just a few times. The gene calls are TRBV3-2 and TRBJ2-7. TRBV3-2 constitutes a pseudogene. This CDR3 is 11 amino acids long. DNA of the CDR3: TGTGCCAGCAGCGAAGAATCTAGGCAGTACTTC. Translated: CASSEESRQYF.

This clonotype was counted at least ten times. The gene calls are TRBV30 and TRBJ2-2; D ambiguous. The germline V gene encodes CDR1 GTSNPN and CDR2 SVGIG (reference sequence). This CDR3 region has 13 residues. Trimming took off 3 bases at V and 7 bases at J, with 12 bases between the two ends. The CDR3 nucleotides are TGTGCCTGGAGCCCACTTGGTCGCGGGGAGCTGTTTTTT. Amino acid sequence: CAWSPLGRGELFF.

This clonotype was found many times. The J gene is TRBJ2-7, the V gene TRBV3-1; D possibly corresponds to TRBD1 (6 bases). The germline V gene has CDR1 LGHDT and CDR2 YNNKEL (reference sequence). The CDR3 covers 12 residues. Trimming shortened V by 3 bases and J by 3 bases, and 6 bases separated the two germline ends. CDR3 bases: TGTGCCAGCAGCCAGGGACACTACGAGCAGTACTTC. Protein: CASSQGHYEQYF.

As for this clonotype: The CDR3 ends on some other residue instead of the conserved phenylalanine or tryptophan, so this is likely a read error. The chain recombines TRBV29-1 with TRBJ2-5, with 8 bases fitting TRBD1. The CDR3 has 14 residues. Germline trimming cut 5 bases from V and 5 bases from J; bases unmatched to any gene: 10. Germline lookup yields CDR1 SQVTM and CDR2 ANQGSEA. The CDR3: CSVPGTGPGETQYL. In DNA form, the CDR3 reads TGCAGCGTTCCCGGGACAGGCCCCGGGGAGACCCAGTACCTC.

There are many counts of this clonotype. The chain employs TRBV10-3 and TRBJ1-2, with D perhaps TRBD1 (5 bases). CDR3 size: 18 residues. CDR1 is ENHRY and CDR2 is SYGVKD in the germline V gene. V lost 6 bases, J lost 0 bases, and 23 bases lay in between. In DNA, the CDR3 is TGTGCCATCAGACCCGCGGGCTACGGGGCGGGAGCTAACTATGGCTACACCTTC. As protein: CAIRPAGYGAGANYGYTF.

Turning to this clonotype: Just one base apart from a much larger clone, this may be a read error. V usage is TRBV12-3 or TRBV12-4 and J usage is TRBJ1-5; 9 bases are a match to TRBD1. V lost 6 bases, J lost 11 bases, and 8 bases stayed unmatched. The CDR3 spans 13 residues. CDR3 sequence: CASSLQGAQSQHF. The CDR3 DNA is TGTGCCAGCAGCCTACAGGGGGCGCAGTCCCAGCATTTT.

This clonotype was picked up many times. This chain connects TRBV19 to TRBJ1-2, with a weak D call TRBD1 (5 bases). CDR1 LNHDA and CDR2 SQIVND come from the germline V gene (reference sequence). The CDR3 contains 15 residues. Trimming pared 6 bases from V and 0 bases from J, leaving 14 bases between. CDR3 loop: CASRTSGTTNYGYTF. CDR3 nucleotides: TGTGCCAGTAGGACCTCCGGGACGACTAACTATGGCTACACCTTC.

This clonotype was recorded many times. The genes are TRBV5-1 and TRBJ2-5, with TRBD1 matching over 8 bases. This CDR3 spans 14 amino acids. The germline V gene encodes CDR1 SGHRS and CDR2 YFSETQ. Trimming removed 4 bases from V and 5 bases from J; junction bases left unmatched: 7. In DNA form, the CDR3 reads TGCGCCAGCAGCCTAGACAGGGGATGGGAGACCCAGTACTTC. It codes for CASSLDRGWETQYF.

This clonotype was seen a few times. V usage is TRBV5-6 and J usage is TRBJ2-1; the match to TRBD2 covers 8 bases. Germline V gene lookup returns CDR1 SGHDT and CDR2 YYEEEE. There are 18 residues in the CDR3. Trimming took 2 bases from V and 4 from J; bases not matched to a gene: 14. CDR3 nucleotide sequence: TGTGCCAGCAGCTTAGCCTTTCGTGTAGCGGGACTTTACAATGAGCAGTTCTTC. As protein: CASSLAFRVAGLYNEQFF.